This TCR beta chain was documented in a study of blood T cell repertoires in COVID-19. As for the study in general: Sites in the United States, Italy and Spain provided acute and convalescent COVID-19 samples. Sample material is recorded as cDNA or gDNA derived from T cells, B-cell-depleted T cells, or PBMCs.

This clone was picked up one time. Original handling: Using reference gene primer amplification, nucleated cell counts were estimated. Produced via immunoSEQ multiplex PCR; TCRdb's table is partial and in-frame only. D and trimming were read from the DNA, whereas the V and J calls and clone size are those reported in that table. In the table there are under 20,000 clones, about 88% of which are singletons. Material for sequencing was peripheral blood. The TCR was taken from a human donor with active COVID-19. The donor label of this sample is uncertain.

In nucleotides, the CDR3 is TGTGCCAGCAGCGTAGTAGGGGACTTCTCTGGAAACACCATATATTTT. The encoded protein is CASSVVGDFSGNTIYF. This sequence joins TRBV9 and TRBJ1-3; perhaps TRBD1 as D (5 bases). V was pared by 0 bases and J by 0 bases, with 10 bases between. The CDR3 runs 16 residues. From germline, CDR1 is SGDLS and CDR2 YYNGEE.